A selection of T cell receptor beta chains follows, all from one sample in a study of cytomegalovirus exposure and HLA in healthy donors. The data were produced by immunoSEQ multiplex PCR, yet TCRdb's version contains in-frame clones alone and is incomplete. The data show hundreds of thousands of clones, around 83% seen once. The specimen sequenced was PBMCs. The origin of the receptors is a girl aged 5-17 years in good health and CMV-seronegative. CDR3s include the opening cysteine and the closing phenylalanine or tryptophan.

cdr3_aa j_call v_call
CASSLRDRGELNTEAFF TRBJ1-1 TRBV7-9
CASSFQREATQYF TRBJ2-5 TRBV27
CASSQGAGGYTF TRBJ1-2 TRBV6-5
CASSLSRGGTDTQYF TRBJ2-3 TRBV7-3
CASSLKPLSYNEQFF TRBJ2-1 TRBV7-9
CASSPSRGLGSPLHF TRBJ1-6 TRBV4-2
CASNPTVSFGELFF TRBJ2-2 TRBV19
CASSSKGTSSYEQYF TRBJ2-7 TRBV5-4
CASSQEGTGNTEAFF TRBJ1-1 TRBV4-1
CASSRRQGDNQPQHF TRBJ1-5 TRBV28
CASSYRGNQPQHF TRBJ1-5 TRBV5-6
CASSDGARELFF TRBJ2-2 TRBV2
CASSEQVRSNQPQHF TRBJ1-5 TRBV2
CAWDFGQGNGYTF TRBJ1-2 TRBV30
CASRGGETQYF TRBJ2-5 TRBV6-1
CASSETDKLQRADTQYF TRBJ2-3 TRBV10-2
CASSPPTVTYEQYF TRBJ2-7 TRBV18
CSVDVEGRHYNSPLHF TRBJ1-6 TRBV29-1
CAITADRDYGYTF TRBJ1-2 TRBV10-3
CASSFRTGMNTEAFF TRBJ1-1 TRBV5-4
CASSRGTGNEQYF TRBJ2-7 TRBV6-6
CASSPQPQHF TRBJ1-5 TRBV6-6
CASKGGQYF TRBJ2-7 TRBV27
CASSNRGSSYNEQFF TRBJ2-1 TRBV6-6
CASSPDSNLAGNYNEQFF TRBJ2-1 TRBV14
CASSLVGGANEKLFF TRBJ1-4 TRBV7-9
CASSLEIAGGTPQHF TRBJ1-5 TRBV4-3
CATSGTGKDDTQYF TRBJ2-3 TRBV15
CASSLTGDSNQPQHF TRBJ1-5 TRBV5-1
CASSGQGVLSTEAFF TRBJ1-1 TRBV5-4
CASSRGQAGNTIYF TRBJ1-3 TRBV7-2
CASSWETGNGYTF TRBJ1-2 TRBV5-5
CASSLSGGFTGADGYTF TRBJ1-2 TRBV7-9
CASSLPSQETQYF TRBJ2-5 TRBV28
CASSTRDSYGYTF TRBJ1-2 TRBV19
CASSLGWGAQYF TRBJ2-5 TRBV5-4
CASSTWAGMNTEAFF TRBJ1-1 TRBV5-6
CASSPDGNTGELFF TRBJ2-2 TRBV4-2
CASSLHSYNYEQYF TRBJ2-7 TRBV14
CAWSPGYNQPQHF TRBJ1-5 TRBV30
CASSIDWRGGNTEAFF TRBJ1-1 TRBV19
CASSFTENEKLFF TRBJ1-4 TRBV7-2